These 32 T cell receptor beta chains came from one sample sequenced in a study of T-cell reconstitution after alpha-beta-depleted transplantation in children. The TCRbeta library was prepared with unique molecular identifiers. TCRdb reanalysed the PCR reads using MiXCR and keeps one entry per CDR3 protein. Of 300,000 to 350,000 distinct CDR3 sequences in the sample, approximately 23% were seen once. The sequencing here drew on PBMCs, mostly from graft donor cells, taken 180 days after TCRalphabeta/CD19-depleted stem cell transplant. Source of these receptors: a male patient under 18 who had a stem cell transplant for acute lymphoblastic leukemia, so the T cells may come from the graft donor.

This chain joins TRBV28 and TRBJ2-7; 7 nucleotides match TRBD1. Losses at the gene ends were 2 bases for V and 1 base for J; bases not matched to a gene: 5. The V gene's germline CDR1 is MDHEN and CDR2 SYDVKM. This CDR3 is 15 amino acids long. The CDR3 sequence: CASSLPGQQSYEQYF. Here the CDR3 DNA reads TGTGCCAGCAGTTTACCGGGACAGCAGTCCTACGAGCAGTACTTC.

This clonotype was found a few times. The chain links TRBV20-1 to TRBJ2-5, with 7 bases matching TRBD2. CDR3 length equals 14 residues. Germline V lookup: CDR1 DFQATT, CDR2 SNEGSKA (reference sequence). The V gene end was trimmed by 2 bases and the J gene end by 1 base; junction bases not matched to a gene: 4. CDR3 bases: TGCAGTGCTAGACTAGCGGCGCCCCAAGAGACCCAGTACTTC. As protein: CSARLAAPQETQYF.

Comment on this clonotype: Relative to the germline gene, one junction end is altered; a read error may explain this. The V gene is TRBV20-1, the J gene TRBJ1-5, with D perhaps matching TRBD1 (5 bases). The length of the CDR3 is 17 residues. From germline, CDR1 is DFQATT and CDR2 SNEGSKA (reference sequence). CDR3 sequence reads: CCARVAPGPGSNQPQHF. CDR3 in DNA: TGCTGTGCTAGGGTGGCCCCAGGGCCAGGAAGCAATCAGCCCCAGCATTTT.

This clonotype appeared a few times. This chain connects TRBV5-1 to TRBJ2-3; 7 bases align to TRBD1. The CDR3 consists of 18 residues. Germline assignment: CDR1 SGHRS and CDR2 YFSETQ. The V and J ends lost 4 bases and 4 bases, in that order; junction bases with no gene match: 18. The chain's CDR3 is CASSLTRIQGVYADTQYF. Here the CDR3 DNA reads TGCGCCAGCAGCCTCACCAGGATTCAGGGGGTTTATGCAGATACGCAGTATTTT.

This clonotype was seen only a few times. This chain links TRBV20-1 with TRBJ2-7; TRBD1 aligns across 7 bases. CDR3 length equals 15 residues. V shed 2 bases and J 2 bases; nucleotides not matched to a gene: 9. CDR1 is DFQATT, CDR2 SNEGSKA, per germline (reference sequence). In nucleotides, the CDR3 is TGCAGTGCTAGACATCCGGGACAGACGGCCTACGAGCAGTACTTC. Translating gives CSARHPGQTAYEQYF.

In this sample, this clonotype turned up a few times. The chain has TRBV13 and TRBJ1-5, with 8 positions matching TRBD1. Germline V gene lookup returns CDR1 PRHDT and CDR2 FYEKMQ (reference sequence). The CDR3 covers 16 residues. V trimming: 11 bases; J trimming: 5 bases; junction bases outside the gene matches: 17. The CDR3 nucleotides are TGTGCCCGGGTACAGGGGGAAAAGTTGGGCGATCAGCCCCAGCATTTT. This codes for CARVQGEKLGDQPQHF.

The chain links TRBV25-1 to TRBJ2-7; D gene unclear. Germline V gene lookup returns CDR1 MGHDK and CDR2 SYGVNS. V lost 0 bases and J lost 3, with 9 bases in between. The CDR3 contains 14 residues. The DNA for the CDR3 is TGTGCCAGCAGTGAATATGGTTGGAGCTACGAGCAGTACTTC. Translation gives CASSEYGWSYEQYF.

The CDR3 sequence: CSVEVRRGGTEAFF. DNA for the CDR3: TGCAGCGTTGAAGTCCGCAGGGGTGGTACTGAAGCTTTCTTT. J is TRBJ1-1 and V is TRBV29-1; tentatively, D is TRBD1 (6 bases). This CDR3 has 14 amino acids. V was shortened by 1 base and J by 5 bases, with 14 bases between the two germline ends. Germline CDR1 and CDR2: SQVTM and ANQGSEA.

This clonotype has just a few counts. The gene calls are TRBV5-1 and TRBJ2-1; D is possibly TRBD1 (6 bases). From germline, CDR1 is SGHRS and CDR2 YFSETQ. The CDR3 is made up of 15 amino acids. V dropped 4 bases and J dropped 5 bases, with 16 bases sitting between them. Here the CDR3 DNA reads TGCGCCAGCAGCATCTCCGGGACACCCAACAATGAGCAGTTCTTC. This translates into CASSISGTPNNEQFF.

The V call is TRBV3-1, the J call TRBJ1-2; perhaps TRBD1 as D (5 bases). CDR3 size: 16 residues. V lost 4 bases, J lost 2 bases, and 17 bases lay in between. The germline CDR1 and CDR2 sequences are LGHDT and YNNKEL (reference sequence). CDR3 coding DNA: TGTGCCAGCAGCCCCGAGGGGTCACGGGGAAACTATGGCTACACCTTC. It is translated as CASSPEGSRGNYGYTF.

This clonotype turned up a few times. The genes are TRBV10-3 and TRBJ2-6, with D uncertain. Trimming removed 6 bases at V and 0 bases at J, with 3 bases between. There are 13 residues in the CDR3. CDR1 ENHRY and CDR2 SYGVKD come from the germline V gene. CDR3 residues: CAIRTSGANVLTF. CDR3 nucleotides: TGTGCCATCAGGACCTCTGGGGCCAACGTCCTGACTTTC.

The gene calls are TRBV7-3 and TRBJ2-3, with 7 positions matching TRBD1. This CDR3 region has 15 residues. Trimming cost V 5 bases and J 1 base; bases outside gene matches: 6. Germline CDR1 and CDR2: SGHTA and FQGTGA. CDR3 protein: CASSPDRAGTDTQYF. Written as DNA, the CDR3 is TGTGCCAGCAGCCCAGACAGGGCTGGCACAGATACGCAGTATTTT.

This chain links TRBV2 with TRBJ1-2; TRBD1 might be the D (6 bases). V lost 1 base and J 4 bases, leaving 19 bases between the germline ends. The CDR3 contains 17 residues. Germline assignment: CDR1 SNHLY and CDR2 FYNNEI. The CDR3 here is CASSEGAGEGIVYGYTF. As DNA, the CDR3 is TGTGCCAGCAGTGAAGGGGCAGGGGAGGGGATTGTCTATGGCTACACCTTC.

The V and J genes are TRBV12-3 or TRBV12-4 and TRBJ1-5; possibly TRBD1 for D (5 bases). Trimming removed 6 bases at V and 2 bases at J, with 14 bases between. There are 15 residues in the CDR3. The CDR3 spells CASSPDMGRNQPQHF. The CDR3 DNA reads TGTGCCAGCAGCCCCGACATGGGGCGCAATCAGCCCCAGCATTTT.

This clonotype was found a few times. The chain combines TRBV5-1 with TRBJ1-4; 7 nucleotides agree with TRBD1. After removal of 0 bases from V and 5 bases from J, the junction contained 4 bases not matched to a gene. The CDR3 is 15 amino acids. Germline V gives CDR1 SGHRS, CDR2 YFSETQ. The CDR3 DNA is TGCGCCAGCAGCTTGGGGACAGGCGTGAATGAAAAACTGTTTTTT. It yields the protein CASSLGTGVNEKLFF.

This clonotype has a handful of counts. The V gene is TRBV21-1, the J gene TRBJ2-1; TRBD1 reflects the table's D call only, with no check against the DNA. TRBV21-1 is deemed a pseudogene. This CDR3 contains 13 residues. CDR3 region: CASRTASDNEQFF. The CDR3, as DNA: TGTGCCAGCCGGACAGCCTCAGACAATGAGCAGTTCTTC.

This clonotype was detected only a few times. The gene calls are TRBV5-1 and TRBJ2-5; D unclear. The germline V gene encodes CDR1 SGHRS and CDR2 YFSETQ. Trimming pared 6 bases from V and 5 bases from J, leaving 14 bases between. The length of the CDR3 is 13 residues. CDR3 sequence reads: CASTPTPTETQYF. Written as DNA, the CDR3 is TGCGCCAGCACACCGACCCCCACTGAGACCCAGTACTTC.

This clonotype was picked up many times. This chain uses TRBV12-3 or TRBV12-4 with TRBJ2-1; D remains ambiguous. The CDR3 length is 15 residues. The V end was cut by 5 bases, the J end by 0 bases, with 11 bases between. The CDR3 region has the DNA TGTGCCAGCAGTCCCAGCAGTCGCTCCTACAATGAGCAGTTCTTC. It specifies CASSPSSRSYNEQFF.

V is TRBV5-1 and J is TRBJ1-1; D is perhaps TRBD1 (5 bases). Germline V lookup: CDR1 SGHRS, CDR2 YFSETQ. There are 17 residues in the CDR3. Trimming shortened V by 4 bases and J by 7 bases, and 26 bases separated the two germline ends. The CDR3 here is CASSRLKLRELIDEAFF. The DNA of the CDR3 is TGCGCCAGCAGCCGGTTAAAACTCAGGGAGCTAATTGATGAAGCTTTCTTT.

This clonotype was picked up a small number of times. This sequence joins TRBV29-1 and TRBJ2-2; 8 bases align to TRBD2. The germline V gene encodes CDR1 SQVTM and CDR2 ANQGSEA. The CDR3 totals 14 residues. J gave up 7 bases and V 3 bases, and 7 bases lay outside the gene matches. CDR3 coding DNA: TGCAGCGTTGATCCAGGACTAGCCTTCGGGGAGCTGTTTTTT. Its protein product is CSVDPGLAFGELFF.

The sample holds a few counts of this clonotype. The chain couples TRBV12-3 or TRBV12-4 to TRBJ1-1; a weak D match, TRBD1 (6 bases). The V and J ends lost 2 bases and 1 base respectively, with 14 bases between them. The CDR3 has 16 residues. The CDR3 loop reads CASSLYRQGPNTEAFF. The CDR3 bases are TGTGCCAGCAGTTTATATCGGCAGGGGCCGAACACTGAAGCTTTCTTT.

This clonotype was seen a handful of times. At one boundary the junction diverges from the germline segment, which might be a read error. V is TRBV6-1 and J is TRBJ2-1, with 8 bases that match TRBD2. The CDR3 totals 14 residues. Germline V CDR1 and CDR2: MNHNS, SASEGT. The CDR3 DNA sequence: TGTGCCAGCAGGGAAGCGGGAGCCCACAATGAGCAGTTCTTC. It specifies CASREAGAHNEQFF.

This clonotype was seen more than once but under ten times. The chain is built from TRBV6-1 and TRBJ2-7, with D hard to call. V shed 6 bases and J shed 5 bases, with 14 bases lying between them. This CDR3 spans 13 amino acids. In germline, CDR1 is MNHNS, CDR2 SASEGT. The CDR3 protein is CASRMVLMDEQYF. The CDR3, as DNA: TGTGCCAGCAGGATGGTCCTCATGGACGAGCAGTACTTC.

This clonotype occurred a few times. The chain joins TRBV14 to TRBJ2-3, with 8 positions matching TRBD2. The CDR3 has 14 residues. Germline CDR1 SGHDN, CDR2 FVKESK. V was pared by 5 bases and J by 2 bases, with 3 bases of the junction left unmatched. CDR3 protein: CASSWGLVTDTQYF. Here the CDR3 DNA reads TGTGCCAGCAGCTGGGGACTAGTCACAGATACGCAGTATTTT.

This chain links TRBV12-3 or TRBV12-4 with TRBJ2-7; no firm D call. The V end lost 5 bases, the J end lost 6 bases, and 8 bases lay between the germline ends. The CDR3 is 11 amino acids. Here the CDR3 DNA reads TGTGCCAGCAGTACAGTGCGCGAGCAGTACTTC. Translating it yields CASSTVREQYF.

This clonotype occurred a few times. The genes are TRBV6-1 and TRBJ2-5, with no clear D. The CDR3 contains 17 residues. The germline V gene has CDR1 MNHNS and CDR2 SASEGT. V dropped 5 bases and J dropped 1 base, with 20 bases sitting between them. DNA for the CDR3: TGTGCCAGCAGTACCAGCTTCTCGTCGGGCATCCAAGAGACCCAGTACTTC. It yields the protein CASSTSFSSGIQETQYF.

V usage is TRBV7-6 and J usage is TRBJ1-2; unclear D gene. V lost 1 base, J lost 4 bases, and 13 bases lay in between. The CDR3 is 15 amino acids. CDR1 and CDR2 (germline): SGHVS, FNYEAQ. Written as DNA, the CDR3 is TGTGCCAGCAGCTTAGATACCGTAGGCCTCTATGGCTACACCTTC. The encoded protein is CASSLDTVGLYGYTF. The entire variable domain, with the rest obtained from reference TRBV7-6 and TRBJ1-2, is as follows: GAGVSQSPRYKVTKRGQDVALRCDPISGHVSLYWYRQALGQGPEFLTYFNYEAQQDKSGLPNDRFSAERPEGSISTLTIQRTEQRDSAMYRCASSLDTVGLYGYTFGSGTRLTVV.

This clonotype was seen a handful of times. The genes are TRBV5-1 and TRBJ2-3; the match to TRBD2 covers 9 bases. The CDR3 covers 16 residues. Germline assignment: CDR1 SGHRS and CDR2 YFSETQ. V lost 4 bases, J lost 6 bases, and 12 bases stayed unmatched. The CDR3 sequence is CASSPPGLALWDTQYF. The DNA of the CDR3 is TGCGCCAGCAGCCCACCGGGACTAGCCCTTTGGGATACGCAGTATTTT.

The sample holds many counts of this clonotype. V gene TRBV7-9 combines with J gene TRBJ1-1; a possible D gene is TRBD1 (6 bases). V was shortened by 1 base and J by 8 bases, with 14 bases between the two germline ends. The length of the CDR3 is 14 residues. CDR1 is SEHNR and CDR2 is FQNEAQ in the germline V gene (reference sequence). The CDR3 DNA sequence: TGTGCCAGCAGCTTAGACTTTATGGGGGCCGAAGCTTTCTTT. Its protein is CASSLDFMGAEAFF.

The CDR3 region is CASSQDLGEKLFF. DNA of the CDR3: TGTGCCAGCAGCCAAGATCTAGGGGAAAAACTGTTTTTT. V gene TRBV3-1 combines with J gene TRBJ1-4; D gene uncertain. This CDR3 spans 13 amino acids. Germline CDR1 reads LGHDT; CDR2 reads YNNKEL (reference sequence). The V end lost 0 bases, the J end lost 8 bases, and 7 bases lay between the germline ends.

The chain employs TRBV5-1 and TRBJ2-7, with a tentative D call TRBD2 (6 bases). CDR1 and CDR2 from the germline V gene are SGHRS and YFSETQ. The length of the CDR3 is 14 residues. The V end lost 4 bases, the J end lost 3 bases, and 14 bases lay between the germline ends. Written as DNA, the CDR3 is TGCGCCAGCAGCGCCGGGACTCGACTCTACGAGCAGTACTTC. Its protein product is CASSAGTRLYEQYF. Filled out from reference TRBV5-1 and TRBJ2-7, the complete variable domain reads KAGVTQTPRYLIKTRGQQVTLSCSPISGHRSVSWYQQTPGQGLQFLFEYFSETQRNKGNFPGRFSGRQFSNSRSEMNVSTLELGDSALYLCASSAGTRLYEQYFGPGTRLTVT.

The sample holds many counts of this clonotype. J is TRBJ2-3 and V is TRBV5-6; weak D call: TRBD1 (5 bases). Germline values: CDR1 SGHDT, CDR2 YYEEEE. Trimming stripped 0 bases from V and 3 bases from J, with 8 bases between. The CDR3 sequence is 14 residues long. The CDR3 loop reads CASSLEGPTDTQYF. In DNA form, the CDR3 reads TGTGCCAGCAGCTTGGAGGGGCCGACAGATACGCAGTATTTT.